Below are 21 T cell receptor beta chains sequenced from a single sample in a study of blood T cell repertoires in COVID-19 (dated by TCRdb to 2020 to 2022). The library came from the immunoSEQ multiplex PCR assay. TCRdb retrieved this table from immuneACCESS and kept in-frame rearrangements only. Not all clones are present; in checked studies, unresolved V genes account for under half, and no reason is known for the remainder. A total of fewer than 350,000 clones appear in this sample, 70% to 90% of them only once. The ten largest clonotypes hold over 9% of the sample. The sequencing sample was made of PBMCs or T cells enriched from blood (not recorded which). These receptor sequences come from a middle-aged woman who had recovered from COVID-19.

The chain employs TRBV10-3 and TRBJ1-5, with 8 positions matching TRBD1. CDR3 length equals 15 residues. Germline values: CDR1 ENHRY, CDR2 SYGVKD. With V trimmed by 2 bases and J by 6 bases, 6 bases remained unmatched. Here the CDR3 DNA reads TGTGCCATCAGTGAGCGCTCCGGGACAGGTCAGCCCCAGCATTTT. It specifies CAISERSGTGQPQHF.

The chain joins TRBV5-5 to TRBJ1-5; D is ambiguous. Deletions cut 2 bases from V and 6 bases from J, with 12 bases between. CDR1 is SGHKS, CDR2 YYEKEE, per germline (reference sequence). There are 14 residues in the CDR3. CDR3 amino acids: CASSFSSAGQPQHF. CDR3 sequence (DNA): TGTGCCAGCAGCTTTTCGAGTGCTGGTCAGCCCCAGCATTTT.

The rearrangement joins TRBV24-1 to TRBJ2-1, with a weak D call TRBD2 (5 bases). The germline CDR1 and CDR2 sequences are KGHDR and SFDVKD. With 1 base removed from V and 0 bases from J, the gap between germline ends came to 12 bases. The CDR3 has 17 residues. The CDR3 region has the DNA TGTGCCACCAGTGATTTCAGAGGGTTCAGCTCCTACAATGAGCAGTTCTTC. This translates into CATSDFRGFSSYNEQFF.

This chain uses TRBV18 with TRBJ1-1, with D unresolved. Germline-derived CDR1 and CDR2 are KGHSH and LQKENI. The CDR3 has 13 amino acids. V lost 5 bases to trimming and J lost 0 bases, with 7 bases between them. CDR3 DNA sequence: TGTGCCAGCTCAGGCAGTTTGAACACTGAAGCTTTCTTT. Translated: CASSGSLNTEAFF.

This clone was recorded only once. J is TRBJ2-3 and V is TRBV11-2; 10 nucleotides line up with TRBD1. The germline V gene has CDR1 SGHAT and CDR2 FQNNGV. V was clipped by 7 bases and J by 5 bases; unmatched bases: 6. The length of the CDR3 is 14 residues. CDR3 residues: CASNDDRGQDTQYF. The CDR3 region has the DNA TGTGCCAGCAACGATGACAGGGGGCAAGATACGCAGTATTTT.

The CDR3, as DNA: TGTGCCAGCAGCTTGGGAGCGGGGGCTTTCTTT. Its protein is CASSLGAGAFF. The chain is built from TRBV13 and TRBJ1-1; D is unclear. V was clipped by 3 bases and J by 11 bases, with 10 bases between them. Germline V lookup: CDR1 PRHDT, CDR2 FYEKMQ (reference sequence). The CDR3 covers 11 residues.

This chain links TRBV6-5 with TRBJ1-1, with D perhaps TRBD1 (6 bases). CDR3 size: 11 residues. Per the germline V gene, CDR1 is MNHEY and CDR2 is SVGAGI. Trimming took 5 bases from V and 7 from J, leaving 8 bases between them. The CDR3 DNA reads as TGTGCCAGCAGTCGACAGGTTGAAGCTTTCTTT. Translated, it gives CASSRQVEAFF.

This clone appeared once. The limits of the CDR3 on the DNA are not certain, so only TCRdb's listed CDR3 is given. This rearrangement joins TRBV4-2 to TRBJ2-1; whether TRBD1, the table's D call, matches the DNA was not checked. Germline values: CDR1 LGHNA, CDR2 YNFKEQ. The CDR3 is 22 amino acids long, termini counted. CDR3 residues: CASSQGQQSDNEQFFGPPQQFF.

The genes are TRBV18 and TRBJ2-7, with D possibly matching TRBD2 (6 bases). Trimming pared 3 bases from V and 0 bases from J, leaving 18 bases between. CDR3 length: 17 residues. Germline CDR1 is KGHSH and CDR2 is LQKENI. This CDR3 is CASSPLPGGTGSYEQYF. For the CDR3, the DNA is TGTGCCAGCTCACCTCTACCGGGCGGGACGGGCTCCTACGAGCAGTACTTC.

This rearrangement joins TRBV28 to TRBJ1-3; 10 bases fit TRBD1. Trimming removed 4 bases from V and 4 bases from J; junction bases left unmatched: 10. The CDR3 length is 17 residues. The V gene's germline CDR1 is MDHEN and CDR2 SYDVKM. The CDR3 coding sequence is TGTGCCAGCAGTTCCCTCCCCGGGACAGGGGAAGGAAACACCATATATTTT. Protein sequence: CASSSLPGTGEGNTIYF.

The gene calls are TRBV7-2 and TRBJ2-1, with TRBD2 identical over 7 bases. In germline, CDR1 is SGHTA, CDR2 FQGNSA. V lost 1 base, J lost 1 base, and 7 bases stayed unmatched. This CDR3 region has 17 residues. The CDR3 here is CASSLVLGGGSYNEQFF. The CDR3 DNA reads as TGTGCCAGCAGCTTAGTGTTAGGCGGGGGATCCTACAATGAGCAGTTCTTC.

The genes are TRBV29-1 and TRBJ1-1; TRBD1 matches at 11 bases. The CDR3 length is 14 residues. Trimming cost V 0 bases and J 4 bases; bases outside gene matches: 1. Germline values: CDR1 SQVTM, CDR2 ANQGSEA. DNA of the CDR3: TGCAGCGTTGAAGATGGGACAGGGGGCACTGAAGCTTTCTTT. This encodes CSVEDGTGGTEAFF.

J is TRBJ1-4 and V is TRBV28, with a weak D call TRBD1 (5 bases). Germline V CDR1 and CDR2: MDHEN, SYDVKM. The CDR3 sequence is 14 residues long. V lost 8 bases and J lost 7, with 17 bases in between. The CDR3 nucleotides read TGTGCCAGCGGATTCACGGGGGTGGGTGAAAAACTGTTTTTT. It specifies CASGFTGVGEKLFF.

The genes are TRBV15 and TRBJ2-4, with 7 bases aligning to TRBD2. Unmatched junction bases numbered 8, after V lost 0 bases and J lost 0 bases. CDR1 and CDR2 from the germline V gene are LNHNV and YYDKDF (reference sequence). The CDR3 length is 18 residues. CDR3 protein: CATSREGRGGPAKNIQYF. For the CDR3, the DNA is TGTGCCACCAGCAGAGAGGGGCGGGGAGGGCCAGCCAAAAACATTCAGTACTTC.

The chain has TRBV11-2 and TRBJ1-4, with a possible D match to TRBD1 (6 bases). Germline V gene data show CDR1 as SGHAT and CDR2 as FQNNGV. The CDR3 length is 15 residues. The germline V and J ends were trimmed by 3 bases and 4 bases, with 12 bases remaining between them. The CDR3 region has the DNA TGTGCCAGCAGCTTCGGGGGGCGCGGTAATGAAAAACTGTTTTTT. This gives the protein CASSFGGRGNEKLFF.

The V and J genes are TRBV30 and TRBJ2-1, with 10 bases identical to TRBD2. V lost 0 bases, J lost 8 bases, and 7 bases stayed unmatched. The CDR3 loop spans 15 amino acids. Per the germline V gene, CDR1 is GTSNPN and CDR2 is SVGIG (reference sequence). The CDR3, as DNA: TGTGCCTGGAGTGTACCCAGCGGGGGGGTTGATGAGCAGTTCTTC. It encodes CAWSVPSGGVDEQFF.

The count of this clone is one. The J gene is TRBJ1-3, the V gene TRBV19; D perhaps matches TRBD1 (5 bases). Germline CDR1 is LNHDA and CDR2 is SQIVND (reference sequence). V was trimmed by 8 bases and J by 0 bases, leaving 11 bases between them. The CDR3 consists of 14 residues. DNA of the CDR3: TGTGCCAGTTCGACAGATCGCTCTGGAAACACCATATATTTT. Its protein is CASSTDRSGNTIYF.

This clone was recorded once. This chain joins TRBV5-5 and TRBJ2-3, with TRBD2 matching over 15 bases. The ends lost 4 bases at V and 1 base at J; junction bases unmatched: 10. Germline-derived CDR1 and CDR2 are SGHKS and YYEKEE (reference sequence). This CDR3 contains 19 residues. In DNA, the CDR3 is TGTGCCAGCAGCCACGGACTAGCGGGAGGGCCTACCGGCACAGATACGCAGTATTTT. It translates to CASSHGLAGGPTGTDTQYF.

J is TRBJ1-4 and V is TRBV5-1; D possibly corresponds to TRBD1 (5 bases). The germline CDR1 and CDR2 sequences are SGHRS and YFSETQ. This CDR3 contains 19 residues. V gave up 3 bases and J gave up 0 bases, with 21 bases separating them. The CDR3 nucleotides read TGCGCCAGCAGCTCGAGACCTAGTGGGACTGAAACAACTAATGAAAAACTGTTTTTT. It yields the protein CASSSRPSGTETTNEKLFF.

CDR3 amino acids: CAWSSGRWNNEQFF. Written as DNA, the CDR3 is TGTGCCTGGTCTAGCGGGAGATGGAACAATGAGCAGTTCTTC. This rearrangement joins TRBV30 to TRBJ2-1, with 10 bases that match TRBD2. The trim removed 5 bases at V and 5 bases at J, leaving 6 bases unmatched. Germline V gene lookup returns CDR1 GTSNPN and CDR2 SVGIG (reference sequence). The CDR3 has 14 amino acids.

The rearrangement uses TRBV19 and TRBJ1-4; 8 bases fit TRBD1. Germline lookup yields CDR1 LNHDA and CDR2 SQIVND (reference sequence). The V and J ends lost 4 bases and 7 bases, in that order; junction bases with no gene match: 8. This CDR3 comprises 15 residues. The CDR3 here is CASSTTGVGSEKLFF. CDR3 nucleotide sequence: TGTGCCAGTAGTACGACAGGGGTGGGGAGTGAAAAACTGTTTTTT.